What follows describes a single TCR beta chain. This specimen belongs to a study of T cells in Graves' hyperthyroidism and ophthalmopathy. RNA transcripts were the template for amplifying TCR beta CDR3 regions. Carried out on the TCR CDR3, a first-round RT-PCR used the HTBI primer set. From the multiplex PCR reads, TCRdb called clonotypes with MiXCR, one entry per CDR3 protein. The repertoire holds 530,000 or so distinct CDR3 sequences, roughly 17% seen once, with about 16% in the top ten. Trimming took off 2 bases at V and 6 bases at J, with 17 bases between the two ends. This CDR3 is built from 15 residues. Germline V CDR1 and CDR2: MGHRA, YSYEKL.

The sequenced sample consisted of blood. The receptor was derived from a woman between 18 and 29 years old with Graves' ophthalmopathy. The chain couples TRBV4-1 to TRBJ2-7; possibly TRBD2 for D (7 bases). The CDR3 bases are TGCGCCAGCAGCCAACTTGGGGGGGCGGTCGGCGAGCAGTACTTC. The encoded protein is CASSQLGGAVGEQYF.